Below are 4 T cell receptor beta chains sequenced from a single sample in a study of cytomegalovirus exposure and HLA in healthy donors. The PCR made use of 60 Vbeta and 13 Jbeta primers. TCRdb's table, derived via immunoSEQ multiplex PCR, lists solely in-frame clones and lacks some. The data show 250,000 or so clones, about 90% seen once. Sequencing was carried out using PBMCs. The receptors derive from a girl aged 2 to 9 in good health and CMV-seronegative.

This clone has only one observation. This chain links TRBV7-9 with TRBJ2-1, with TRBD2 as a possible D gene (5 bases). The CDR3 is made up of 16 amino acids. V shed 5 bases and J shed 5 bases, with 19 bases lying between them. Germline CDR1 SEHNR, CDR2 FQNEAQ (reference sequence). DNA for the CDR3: TGTGCCAGCAGCCCAGGACTGAAAAGGGTTAACAATGAGCAGTTCTTC. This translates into CASSPGLKRVNNEQFF.

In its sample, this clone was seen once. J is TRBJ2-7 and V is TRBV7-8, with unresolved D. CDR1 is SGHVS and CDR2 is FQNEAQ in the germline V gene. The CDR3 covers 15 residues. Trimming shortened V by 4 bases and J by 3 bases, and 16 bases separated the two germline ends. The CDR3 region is CASSSPSALNYEQYF. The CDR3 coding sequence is TGTGCCAGCAGCTCCCCCTCCGCGCTAAACTACGAGCAGTACTTC.

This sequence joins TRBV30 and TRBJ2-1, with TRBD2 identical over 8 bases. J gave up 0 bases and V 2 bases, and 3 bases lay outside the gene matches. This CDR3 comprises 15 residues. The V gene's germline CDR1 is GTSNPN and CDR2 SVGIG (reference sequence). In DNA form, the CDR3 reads TGTGCCTGGAGTAACGGGAGGGCCTCCTACAATGAGCAGTTCTTC. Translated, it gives CAWSNGRASYNEQFF.

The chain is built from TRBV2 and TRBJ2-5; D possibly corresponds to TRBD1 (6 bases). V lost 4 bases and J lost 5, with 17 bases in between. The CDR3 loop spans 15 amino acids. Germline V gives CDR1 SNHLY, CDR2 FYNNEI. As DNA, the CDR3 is TGTGCCAGCAGTGTCATCCCACAGGGTATGGAGACCCAGTACTTC. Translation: CASSVIPQGMETQYF.